Below, one TCR beta chain is given with its context. Its target is unknown. Vbeta (60) and Jbeta (13) primers were used in the PCR. Clones were read by immunoSEQ multiplex PCR, and TCRdb kept only the in-frame ones, dropping some. Of around 63,000 clones listed, around 75% were seen once; the top ten hold approximately 7.6%. This record comes from a study of cytomegalovirus exposure and HLA in healthy donors. Regarding the study as a whole: The study reported that TCR beta sequences accurately predicted HLA-A and HLA-B alleles in most subjects. Presence/absence analyses assumed roughly uniform sequencing depth across donors, which may not hold. Analysis performed later showed TCR beta chains linked to HLA being more clonally expanded than equally common others.

Healthy bone marrow donors made up the donors. The V gene's germline CDR1 is WSHSY and CDR2 SAAADI. V lost 6 bases, J lost 0 bases, and 10 bases stayed unmatched. This CDR3 spans 16 amino acids. This sequence originates from a man aged 60 to 75 in good health and CMV-seropositive. The V and J genes are TRBV10-2 and TRBJ2-7, with 8 bases fitting TRBD1. The sample taken for sequencing was PBMCs. CDR3 nucleotides: TGCGCCAGCAGCCCCGGCGGAGACAGGGGCTCCTACGAGCAGTACTTC. Protein product: CASSPGGDRGSYEQYF.